This T cell receptor (beta chain) was sequenced during a study of T cells in Graves' hyperthyroidism and ophthalmopathy. In germline, CDR1 is LNHDA, CDR2 SQIVND (reference sequence). This CDR3 region has 15 residues. Trimming left V 5 bases short and J 4 bases short, with 15 bases between. General study findings and limits: Ophthalmopathy prediction by the model preceded onset by a median roughly 6 months.

About this clonotype itself: Its target is not known.

Each ophthalmopathy patient scored at least 3 on the Clinical Activity Score and at least 4 on NOSPECS grade, with duration under 3 months. Every diagnosis used clinical symptoms, serum thyroxine and TRAb, thyroid ultrasound and orbital computed tomography. Template material for amplifying TCR beta CDR3 regions consisted of RNA transcripts. HTBI primers were the set used in a first-round RT-PCR of the TCR CDR3. TCRdb re-derived calls from the multiplex PCR reads in MiXCR, one entry per CDR3 protein. The data contain approximately 430,000 distinct CDR3 sequences, 14% to 15% of them singletons. Sequencing was performed on blood. This TCR derives from a man aged 18 to 35 with Graves' ophthalmopathy. J is TRBJ2-1 and V is TRBV19; D may be TRBD1 or TRBD2 (5 bases each). DNA for the CDR3: TGTGCCAGTAGTCCCCCCCAGGGACGGTACAATGAGCAGTTCTTC. Amino acid sequence: CASSPPQGRYNEQFF.